This T cell receptor beta chain was documented in a study of T cells after yellow fever vaccination. Study results and limitations: The booster response re-showed most primary clones: around 97% CD4, approximately 85% CD8.

This clonotype was seen at least ten times. 5'RACE template switching generated TCR cDNA, adding a universal primer site and UMIs. One entry per CDR3 protein results from TCRdb running MiXCR on the 5' RACE reads. Altogether around 50,000 distinct CDR3 sequences are present, 5.5% to 8% being singletons, with the ten largest covering about 10%. This CDR3 region has 16 residues. CDR1 is SGHTA, CDR2 FQGNSA, per germline. The V gene end was trimmed by 7 bases and the J gene end by 4 bases; junction bases not matched to a gene: 11. The receptor was derived from a man aged 25 to 40 who received the YFV17D yellow fever vaccine. Sample: PBMCs, either bulk or a sorted T-cell subset (CD4+, CD8+, memory, or dextramer-sorted; not recorded which), taken 45 days after the yellow fever booster vaccination. This sequence joins TRBV7-2 and TRBJ2-4; 9 nucleotides agree with TRBD2. For the CDR3, the DNA is TGTGCCAGCACCACCGGCGGGACTAGCTCAAAAAACATTCAGTACTTC. Its translation is CASTTGGTSSKNIQYF. The full variable domain, in which reference TRBV7-2 and TRBJ2-4 provide the parts outside the CDR3, is GAGVSQSPSNKVTEKGKDVELRCDPISGHTALYWYRQSLGQGLEFLIYFQGNSAPDKSGLPSDRFSAERTGGSVSTLTIQRTQQEDSAVYLCASTTGGTSSKNIQYFGAGTRLSVL.